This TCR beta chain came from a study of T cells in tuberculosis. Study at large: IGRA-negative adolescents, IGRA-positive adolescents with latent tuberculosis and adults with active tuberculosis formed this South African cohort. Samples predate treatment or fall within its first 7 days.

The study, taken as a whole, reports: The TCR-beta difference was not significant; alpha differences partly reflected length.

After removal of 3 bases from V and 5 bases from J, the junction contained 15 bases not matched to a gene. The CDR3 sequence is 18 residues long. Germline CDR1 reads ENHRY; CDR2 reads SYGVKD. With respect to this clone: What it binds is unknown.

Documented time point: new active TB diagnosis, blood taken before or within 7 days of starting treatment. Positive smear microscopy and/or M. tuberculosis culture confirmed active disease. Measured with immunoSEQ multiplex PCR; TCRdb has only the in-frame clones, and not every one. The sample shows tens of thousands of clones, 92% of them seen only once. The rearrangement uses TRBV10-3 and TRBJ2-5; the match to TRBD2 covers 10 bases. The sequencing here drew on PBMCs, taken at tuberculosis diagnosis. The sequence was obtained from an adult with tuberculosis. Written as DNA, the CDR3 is TGTGCCATCAGTGAAGGCCTAGCGGGGGCCCTACAGTGGGAGACCCAGTACTTC. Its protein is CAISEGLAGALQWETQYF.